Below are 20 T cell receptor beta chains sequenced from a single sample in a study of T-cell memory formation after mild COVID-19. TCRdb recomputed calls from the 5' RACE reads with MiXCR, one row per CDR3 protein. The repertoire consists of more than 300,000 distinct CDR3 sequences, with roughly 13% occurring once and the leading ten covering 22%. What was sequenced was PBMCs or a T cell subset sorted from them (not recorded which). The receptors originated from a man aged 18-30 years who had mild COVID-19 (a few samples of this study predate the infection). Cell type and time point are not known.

The CDR3 protein is CASIRQARNSPLHF. The CDR3 region has the DNA TGTGCCAGCATCCGACAGGCTCGGAATTCACCCCTCCACTTT. V is TRBV6-1 and J is TRBJ1-6; D is possibly TRBD1 (6 bases). CDR3 size: 14 residues. Germline V gene data show CDR1 as MNHNS and CDR2 as SASEGT. Trimming took 7 bases from V and 7 from J, leaving 14 bases between them.

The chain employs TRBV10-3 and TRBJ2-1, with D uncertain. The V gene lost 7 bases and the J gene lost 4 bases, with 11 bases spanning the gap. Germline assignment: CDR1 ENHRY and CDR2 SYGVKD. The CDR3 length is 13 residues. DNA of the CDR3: TGTGCCATCATAACTTCTGATTACAATGAGCAGTTCTTC. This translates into CAIITSDYNEQFF.

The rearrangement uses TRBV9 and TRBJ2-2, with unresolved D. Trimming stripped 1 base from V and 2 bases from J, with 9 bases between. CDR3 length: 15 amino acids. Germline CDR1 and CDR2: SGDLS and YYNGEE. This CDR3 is CASSVKSANTGELFF. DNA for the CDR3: TGTGCCAGCAGCGTAAAGAGCGCTAACACCGGGGAGCTGTTTTTT.

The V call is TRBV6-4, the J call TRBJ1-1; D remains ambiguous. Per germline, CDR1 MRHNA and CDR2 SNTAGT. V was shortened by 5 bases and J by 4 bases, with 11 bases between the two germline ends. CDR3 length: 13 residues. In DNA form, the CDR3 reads TGTGCCAGCAGTCAAACAGAGAGCACTGAAGCTTTCTTT. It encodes CASSQTESTEAFF.

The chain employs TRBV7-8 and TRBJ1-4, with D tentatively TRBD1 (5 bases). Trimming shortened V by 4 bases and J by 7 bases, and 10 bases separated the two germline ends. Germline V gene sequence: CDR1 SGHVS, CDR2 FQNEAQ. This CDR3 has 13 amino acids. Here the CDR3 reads CASSSIGGEKLFF. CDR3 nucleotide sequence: TGTGCCAGCAGCTCCATCGGGGGTGAAAAACTGTTTTTT.

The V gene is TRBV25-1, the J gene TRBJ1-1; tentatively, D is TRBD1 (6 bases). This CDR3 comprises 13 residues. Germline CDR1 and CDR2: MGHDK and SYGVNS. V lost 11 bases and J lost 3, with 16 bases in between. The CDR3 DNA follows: TGTGCCGGGCCAGGGGTGATCGACACTGAAGCTTTCTTT. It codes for CAGPGVIDTEAFF.

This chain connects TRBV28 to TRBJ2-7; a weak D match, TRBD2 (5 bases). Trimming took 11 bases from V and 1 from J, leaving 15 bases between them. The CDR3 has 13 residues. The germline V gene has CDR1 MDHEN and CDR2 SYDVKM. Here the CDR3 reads CAAAEDGSYEQYV. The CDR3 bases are TGTGCCGCAGCGGAGGATGGGTCCTACGAGCAGTACGTC.

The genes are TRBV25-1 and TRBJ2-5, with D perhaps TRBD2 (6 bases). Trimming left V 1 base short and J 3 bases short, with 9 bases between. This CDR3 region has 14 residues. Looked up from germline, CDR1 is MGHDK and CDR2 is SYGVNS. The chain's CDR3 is CASSEWREKETQYF. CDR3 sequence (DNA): TGTGCCAGCAGTGAATGGCGGGAAAAAGAGACCCAGTACTTC. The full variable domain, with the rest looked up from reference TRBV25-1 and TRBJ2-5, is EADIYQTPRYLVIGTGKKITLECSQTMGHDKMYWYQQDPGMELHLIHYSYGVNSTEKGDLSSESTVSRIRTEHFPLTLESARPSHTSQYLCASSEWREKETQYFGPGTRLLVL.

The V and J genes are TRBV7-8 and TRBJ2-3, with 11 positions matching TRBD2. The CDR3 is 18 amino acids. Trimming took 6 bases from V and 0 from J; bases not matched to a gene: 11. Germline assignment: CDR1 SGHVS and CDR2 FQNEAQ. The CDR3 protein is CASRLPGLAAVSTDTQYF. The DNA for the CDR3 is TGTGCCAGCAGACTACCGGGACTAGCGGCCGTTAGCACAGATACGCAGTATTTT.

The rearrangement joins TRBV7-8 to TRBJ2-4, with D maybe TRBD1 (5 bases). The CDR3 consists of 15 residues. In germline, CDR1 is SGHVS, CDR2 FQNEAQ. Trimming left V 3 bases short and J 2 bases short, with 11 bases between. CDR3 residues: CASSLTDISKNIQYF. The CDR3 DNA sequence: TGTGCCAGCAGCTTGACGGACATCTCCAAAAACATTCAGTACTTC.

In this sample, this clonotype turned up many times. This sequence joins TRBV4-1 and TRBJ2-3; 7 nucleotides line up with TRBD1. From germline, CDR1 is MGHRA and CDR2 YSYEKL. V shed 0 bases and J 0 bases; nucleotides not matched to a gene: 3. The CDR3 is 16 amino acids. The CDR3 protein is CASSQEQGPSTDTQYF. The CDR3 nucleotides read TGCGCCAGCAGCCAAGAACAGGGGCCTAGCACAGATACGCAGTATTTT.

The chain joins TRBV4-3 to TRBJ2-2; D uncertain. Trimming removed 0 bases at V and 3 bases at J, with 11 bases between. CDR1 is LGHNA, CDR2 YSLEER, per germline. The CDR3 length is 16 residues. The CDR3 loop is CASSQDGVGHTGELFF. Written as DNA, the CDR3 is TGCGCCAGCAGCCAAGATGGGGTGGGCCACACCGGGGAGCTGTTTTTT.

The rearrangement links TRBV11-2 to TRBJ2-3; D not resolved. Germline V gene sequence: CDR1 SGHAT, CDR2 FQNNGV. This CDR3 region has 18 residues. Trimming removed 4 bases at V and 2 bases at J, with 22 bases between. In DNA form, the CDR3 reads TGTGCCAGCAGCTCGCGTGCGACCGCTACTCTTCACACAGATACGCAGTATTTT. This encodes CASSSRATATLHTDTQYF.

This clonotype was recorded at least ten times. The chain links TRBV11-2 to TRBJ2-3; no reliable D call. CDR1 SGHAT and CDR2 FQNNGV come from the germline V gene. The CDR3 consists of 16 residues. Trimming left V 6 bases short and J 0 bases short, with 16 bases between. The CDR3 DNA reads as TGTGCCAGCAGGTATACGGGCAGGACCAGCACAGATACGCAGTATTTT. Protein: CASRYTGRTSTDTQYF.

The CDR3 region has the DNA TGTGCCAGCCAGACAGGACTCAATCAGCCCCAGCATTTT. Amino acid sequence: CASQTGLNQPQHF. The V gene is TRBV28, the J gene TRBJ1-5; TRBD1 might be the D (6 bases). Looked up from germline, CDR1 is MDHEN and CDR2 is SYDVKM. V was shortened by 8 bases and J by 3 bases, with 11 bases between the two germline ends. There are 13 residues in the CDR3.

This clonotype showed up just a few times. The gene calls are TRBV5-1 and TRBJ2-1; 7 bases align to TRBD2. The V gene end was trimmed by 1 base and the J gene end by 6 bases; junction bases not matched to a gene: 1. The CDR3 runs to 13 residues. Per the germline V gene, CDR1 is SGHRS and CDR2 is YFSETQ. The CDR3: CASSLSSGNEQFF. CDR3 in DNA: TGCGCCAGCAGCTTGTCTAGCGGCAATGAGCAGTTCTTC.

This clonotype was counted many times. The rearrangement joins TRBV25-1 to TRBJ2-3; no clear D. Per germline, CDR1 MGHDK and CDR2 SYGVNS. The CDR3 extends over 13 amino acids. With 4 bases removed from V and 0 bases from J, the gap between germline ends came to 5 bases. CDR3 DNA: TGTGCCAGCAGTGCCACTAGCACAGATACGCAGTATTTT. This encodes CASSATSTDTQYF.

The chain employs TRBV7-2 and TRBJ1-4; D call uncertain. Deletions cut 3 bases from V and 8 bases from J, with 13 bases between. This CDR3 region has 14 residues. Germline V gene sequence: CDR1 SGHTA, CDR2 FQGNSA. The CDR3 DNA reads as TGTGCCAGCAGCTTTAATCGGGGAGAAGAAAAACTGTTTTTT. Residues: CASSFNRGEEKLFF.

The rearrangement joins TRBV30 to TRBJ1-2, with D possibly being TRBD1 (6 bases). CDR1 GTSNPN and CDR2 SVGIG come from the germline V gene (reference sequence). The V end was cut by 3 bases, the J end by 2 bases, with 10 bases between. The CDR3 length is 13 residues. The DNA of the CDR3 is TGTGCCTGGAGACCAGGGGTCAACTATGGCTACACCTTC. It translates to CAWRPGVNYGYTF.

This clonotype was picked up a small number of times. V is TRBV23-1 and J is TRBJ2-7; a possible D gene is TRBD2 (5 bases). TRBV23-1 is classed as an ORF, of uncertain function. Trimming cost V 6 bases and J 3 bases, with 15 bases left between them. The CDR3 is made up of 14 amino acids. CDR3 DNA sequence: TGCGCCAGCAGCCTTCCTTGGAGGAACTACGAGCAGTACGTC. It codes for CASSLPWRNYEQYV.